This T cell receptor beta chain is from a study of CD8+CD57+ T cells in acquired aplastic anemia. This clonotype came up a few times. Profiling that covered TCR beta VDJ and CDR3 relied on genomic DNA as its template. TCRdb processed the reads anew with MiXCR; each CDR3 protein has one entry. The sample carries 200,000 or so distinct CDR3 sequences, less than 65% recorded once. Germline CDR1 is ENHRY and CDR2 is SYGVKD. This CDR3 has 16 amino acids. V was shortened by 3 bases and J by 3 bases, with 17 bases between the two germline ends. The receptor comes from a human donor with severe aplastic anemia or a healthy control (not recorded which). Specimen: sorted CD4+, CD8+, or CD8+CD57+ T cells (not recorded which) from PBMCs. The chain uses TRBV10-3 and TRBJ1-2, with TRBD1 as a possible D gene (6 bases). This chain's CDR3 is CAISDPGQRGDYGYTF. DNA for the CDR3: TGTGCCATCAGTGACCCTGGGCAGAGGGGGGACTATGGCTACACCTTC.